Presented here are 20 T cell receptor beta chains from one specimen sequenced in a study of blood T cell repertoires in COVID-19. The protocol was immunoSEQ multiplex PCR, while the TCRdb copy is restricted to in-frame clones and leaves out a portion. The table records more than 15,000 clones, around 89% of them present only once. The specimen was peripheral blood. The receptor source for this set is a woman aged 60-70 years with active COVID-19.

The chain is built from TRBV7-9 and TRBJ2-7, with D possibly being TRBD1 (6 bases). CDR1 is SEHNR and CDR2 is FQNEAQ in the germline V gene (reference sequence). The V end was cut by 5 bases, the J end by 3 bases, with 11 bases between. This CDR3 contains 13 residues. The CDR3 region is CASSPSTGYEQYF. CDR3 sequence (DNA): TGTGCCAGCAGCCCCTCGACAGGCTACGAGCAGTACTTC.

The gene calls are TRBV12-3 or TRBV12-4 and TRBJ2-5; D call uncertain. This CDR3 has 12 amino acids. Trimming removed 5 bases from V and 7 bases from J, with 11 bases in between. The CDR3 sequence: CASSPSPGTQYF. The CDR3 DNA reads TGTGCCAGCAGTCCCTCCCCCGGGACCCAGTACTTC.

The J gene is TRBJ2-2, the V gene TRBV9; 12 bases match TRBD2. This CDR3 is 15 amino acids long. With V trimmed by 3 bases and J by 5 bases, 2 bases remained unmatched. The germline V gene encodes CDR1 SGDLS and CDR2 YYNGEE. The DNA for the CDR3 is TGTGCCAGCAGCGAGACTAGCGGGGGTACCGGGGAGCTGTTTTTT. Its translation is CASSETSGGTGELFF. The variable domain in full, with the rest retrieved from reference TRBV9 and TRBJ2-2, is DSGVTQTPKHLITATGQRVTLRCSPRSGDLSVYWYQQSLDQGLQFLIQYYNGEERAKGNILERFSAQQFPDLHSELNLSSLELGDSALYFCASSETSGGTGELFFGEGSRLTVL.

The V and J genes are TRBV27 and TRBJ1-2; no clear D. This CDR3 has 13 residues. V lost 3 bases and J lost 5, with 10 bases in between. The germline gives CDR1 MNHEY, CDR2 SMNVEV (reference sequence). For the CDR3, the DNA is TGTGCCAGCAGTTTTGGCTCCCGTTATGGCTACACCTTC. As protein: CASSFGSRYGYTF.

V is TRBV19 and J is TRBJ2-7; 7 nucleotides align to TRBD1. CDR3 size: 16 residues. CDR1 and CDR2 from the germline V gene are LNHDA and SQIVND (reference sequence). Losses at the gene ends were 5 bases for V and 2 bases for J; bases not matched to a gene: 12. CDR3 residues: CASSDLTGTATYEQYF. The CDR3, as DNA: TGTGCCAGTAGTGATCTAACCGGGACAGCCACCTACGAGCAGTACTTC.

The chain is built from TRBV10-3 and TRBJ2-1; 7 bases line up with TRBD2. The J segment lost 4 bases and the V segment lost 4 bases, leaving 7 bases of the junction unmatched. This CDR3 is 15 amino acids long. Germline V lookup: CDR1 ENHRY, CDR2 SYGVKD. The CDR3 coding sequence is TGTGCCATCAGTGGGGAGGGCGATGGGTACAATGAGCAGTTCTTC. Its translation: CAISGEGDGYNEQFF.

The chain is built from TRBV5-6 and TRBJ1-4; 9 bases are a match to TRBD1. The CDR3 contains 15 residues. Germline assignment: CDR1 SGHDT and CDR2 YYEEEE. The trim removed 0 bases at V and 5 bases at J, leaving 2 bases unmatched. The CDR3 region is CASSLGGTGNEKLFF. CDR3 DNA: TGTGCCAGCAGCTTGGGAGGGACAGGGAATGAAAAACTGTTTTTT.

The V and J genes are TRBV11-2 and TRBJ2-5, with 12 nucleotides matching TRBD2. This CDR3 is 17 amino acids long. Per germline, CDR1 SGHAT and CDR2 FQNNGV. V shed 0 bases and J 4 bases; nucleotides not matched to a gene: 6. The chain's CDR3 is CASSLERLAGGRETQYF. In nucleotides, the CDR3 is TGTGCCAGCAGCTTAGAGAGGCTAGCGGGGGGGCGAGAGACCCAGTACTTC.

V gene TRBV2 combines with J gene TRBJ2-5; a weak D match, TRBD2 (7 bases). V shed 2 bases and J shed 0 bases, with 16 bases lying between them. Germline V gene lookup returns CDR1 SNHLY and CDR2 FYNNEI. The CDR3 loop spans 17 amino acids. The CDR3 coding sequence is TGTGCCAGCAGTGAACTTCTTCGCGGGGGCAACCAAGAGACCCAGTACTTC. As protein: CASSELLRGGNQETQYF.

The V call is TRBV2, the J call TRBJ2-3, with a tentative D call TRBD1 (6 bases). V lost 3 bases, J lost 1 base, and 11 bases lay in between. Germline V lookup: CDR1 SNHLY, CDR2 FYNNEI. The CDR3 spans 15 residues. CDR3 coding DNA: TGTGCCAGCAGTGACGGCAGGGGCCGCACAGATACGCAGTATTTT. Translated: CASSDGRGRTDTQYF.

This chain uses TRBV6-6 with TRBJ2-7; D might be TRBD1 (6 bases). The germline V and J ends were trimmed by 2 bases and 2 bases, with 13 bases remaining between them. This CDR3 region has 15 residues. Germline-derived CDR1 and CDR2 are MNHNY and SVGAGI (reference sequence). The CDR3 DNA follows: TGTGCCAGCAGTTACGCCGGGACAAGGACCTACGAGCAGTACTTC. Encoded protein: CASSYAGTRTYEQYF.

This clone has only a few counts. The CDR3 nucleotides are TGTGCCAGTCAACGAGAAGGACAGGGCAACTATGGCTACACCTTC. It encodes CASQREGQGNYGYTF. The V and J genes are TRBV19 and TRBJ1-2, with 8 bases lining up with TRBD1. After removal of 8 bases from V and 2 bases from J, the junction contained 10 bases not matched to a gene. The CDR3 length is 15 residues. CDR1 LNHDA and CDR2 SQIVND come from the germline V gene (reference sequence).

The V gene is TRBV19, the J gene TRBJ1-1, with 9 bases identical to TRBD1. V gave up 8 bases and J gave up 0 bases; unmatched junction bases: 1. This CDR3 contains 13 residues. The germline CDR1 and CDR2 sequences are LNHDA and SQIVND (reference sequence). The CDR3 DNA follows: TGTGCCAGTTGGACAGGGGTGAACACTGAAGCTTTCTTT. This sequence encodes CASWTGVNTEAFF.

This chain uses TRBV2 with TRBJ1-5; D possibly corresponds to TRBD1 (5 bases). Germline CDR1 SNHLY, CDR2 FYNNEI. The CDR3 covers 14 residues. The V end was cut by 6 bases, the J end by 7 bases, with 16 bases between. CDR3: CASSLGSSGQPQHF. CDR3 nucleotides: TGTGCCAGCAGCCTCGGATCCTCAGGGCAGCCCCAGCATTTT.

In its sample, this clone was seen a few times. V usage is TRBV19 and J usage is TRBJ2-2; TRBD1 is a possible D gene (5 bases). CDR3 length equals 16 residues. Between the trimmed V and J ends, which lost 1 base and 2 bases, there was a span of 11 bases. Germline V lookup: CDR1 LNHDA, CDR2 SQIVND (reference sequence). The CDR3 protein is CASSIGKQANTGELFF. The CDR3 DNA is TGTGCCAGTAGTATAGGAAAACAGGCAAACACCGGGGAGCTGTTTTTT. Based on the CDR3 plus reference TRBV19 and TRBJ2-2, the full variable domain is DGGITQSPKYLFRKEGQNVTLSCEQNLNHDAMYWYRQDPGQGLRLIYYSQIVNDFQKGDIAEGYSVSREKKESFPLTVTSAQKNPTAFYLCASSIGKQANTGELFFGEGSRLTVL.

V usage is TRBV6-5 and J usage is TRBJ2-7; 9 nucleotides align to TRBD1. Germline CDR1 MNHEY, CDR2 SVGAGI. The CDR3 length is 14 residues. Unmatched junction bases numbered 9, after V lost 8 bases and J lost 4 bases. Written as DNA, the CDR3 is TGTGCCAGCGGAGAGACAGGGGGTTTTTACGAGCAGTACTTC. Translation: CASGETGGFYEQYF.

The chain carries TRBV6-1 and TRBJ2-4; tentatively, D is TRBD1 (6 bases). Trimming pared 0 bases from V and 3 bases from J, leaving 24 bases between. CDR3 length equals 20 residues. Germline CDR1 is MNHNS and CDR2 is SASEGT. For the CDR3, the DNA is TGTGCCAGCAGTGAAGCGAGCTTGGTCGCAGGGGTAAATGTCAAAAACATTCAGTACTTC. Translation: CASSEASLVAGVNVKNIQYF.

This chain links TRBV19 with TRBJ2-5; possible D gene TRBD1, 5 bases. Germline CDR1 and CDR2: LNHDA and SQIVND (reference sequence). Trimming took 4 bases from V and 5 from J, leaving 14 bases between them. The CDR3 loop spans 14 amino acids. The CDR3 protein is CASSTRQFQETQYF. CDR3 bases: TGTGCCAGTAGTACTCGACAGTTTCAGGAGACCCAGTACTTC. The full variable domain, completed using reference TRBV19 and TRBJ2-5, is DGGITQSPKYLFRKEGQNVTLSCEQNLNHDAMYWYRQDPGQGLRLIYYSQIVNDFQKGDIAEGYSVSREKKESFPLTVTSAQKNPTAFYLCASSTRQFQETQYFGPGTRLLVL.

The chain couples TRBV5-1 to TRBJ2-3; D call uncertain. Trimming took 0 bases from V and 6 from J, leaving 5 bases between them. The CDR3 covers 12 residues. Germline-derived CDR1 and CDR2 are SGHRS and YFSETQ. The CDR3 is CASSLGADTQYF. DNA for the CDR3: TGCGCCAGCAGCTTGGGTGCGGATACGCAGTATTTT.

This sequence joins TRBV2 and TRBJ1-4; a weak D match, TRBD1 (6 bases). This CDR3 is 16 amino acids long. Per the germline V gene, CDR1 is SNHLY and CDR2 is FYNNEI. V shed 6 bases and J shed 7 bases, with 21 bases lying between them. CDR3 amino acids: CASSARGGLTGEKLFF. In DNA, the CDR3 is TGTGCCAGCAGCGCCAGGGGCGGATTAACAGGTGAAAAACTGTTTTTT.